The 19 T cell receptor beta chains reported below all come from one sample, sequenced in a study of shared clonotypes between healthy human individuals. The table came from immunoSEQ multiplex PCR; TCRdb's copy has only in-frame clones and leaves some out. The table records approximately 1.4 million clones, 98% of them present only once. Sequenced material: naive CD4+ T cells sorted from blood. Subset described: CD45RA+ positively selected. The receptor source for this set is a man younger than 45 in good health.

Only one count was recorded for this clone. The chain links TRBV4-2 to TRBJ2-1; D remains ambiguous. Germline V gene sequence: CDR1 LGHNA, CDR2 YNFKEQ. V lost 0 bases and J 5 bases, leaving 11 bases between the germline ends. CDR3 length: 15 amino acids. The CDR3 reads CASSQDLPLDNEQFF. The CDR3 nucleotides are TGTGCCAGCAGCCAAGATCTCCCCCTAGACAATGAGCAGTTCTTC.

Turning to this clone: Different DNA sequences within this sample yield the same CDR3. The genes are TRBV5-1 and TRBJ1-1, with D unresolved. V was trimmed by 3 bases and J by 1 base, leaving 1 base between them. The CDR3 is 11 amino acids. Germline V gene lookup returns CDR1 SGHRS and CDR2 YFSETQ. CDR3 protein: CASSSNTEAFF. The CDR3 DNA is TGCGCCAGCAGCTCGAACACTGAAGCTTTCTTT.

This chain joins TRBV5-1 and TRBJ2-1; D may be TRBD1 or TRBD2 (7 bases each). The ends were cut back, 5 bases at V and 5 bases at J, with 20 bases in the middle. Germline assignment: CDR1 SGHRS and CDR2 YFSETQ. This CDR3 has 16 amino acids. As DNA, the CDR3 is TGCGCCAGCAGTTGGTTGGCGACAGGGAGGGACAATGAGCAGTTCTTC. It specifies CASSWLATGRDNEQFF.

The table lists this clone with a count of one. The chain links TRBV18 to TRBJ1-1, with D possibly matching TRBD1 (6 bases). Germline V lookup: CDR1 KGHSH, CDR2 LQKENI. This CDR3 is 15 amino acids long. Trimming stripped 2 bases from V and 0 bases from J, with 10 bases between. CDR3 region: CASSPMDSLNTEAFF. DNA of the CDR3: TGTGCCAGCTCACCAATGGACAGCTTGAACACTGAAGCTTTCTTT. The full variable domain, rest sourced from reference TRBV18 and TRBJ1-1, is NAGVMQNPRHLVRRRGQEARLRCSPMKGHSHVYWYRQLPEEGLKFMVYLQKENIIDESGMPKERFSAEFPKEGPSILRIQQVVRGDSAAYFCASSPMDSLNTEAFFGQGTRLTVV.

This clone was observed once. The chain recombines TRBV27 with TRBJ2-1; 13 nucleotides align to TRBD2. The CDR3 runs to 15 residues. Losses at the gene ends were 6 bases for V and 6 bases for J; bases not matched to a gene: 5. Germline lookup yields CDR1 MNHEY and CDR2 SMNVEV (reference sequence). For the CDR3, the DNA is TGTGCCAGCAGAAGCGGACTAGCGGGAGTCAATGAGCAGTTCTTC. It codes for CASRSGLAGVNEQFF.

The chain carries TRBV7-9 and TRBJ2-3; D is perhaps TRBD1 (7 bases). Per germline, CDR1 SEHNR and CDR2 FQNEAQ (reference sequence). This CDR3 has 15 amino acids. Trimming left V 5 bases short and J 8 bases short, with 20 bases between. CDR3 residues: CASSAGSGTDFTQYF. The CDR3 DNA reads TGTGCCAGCAGCGCGGGATCCGGGACAGATTTTACGCAGTATTTT.

V and J are TRBV7-2 and TRBJ2-1; 8 bases map to TRBD2. This CDR3 is 17 amino acids long. V lost 1 base, J lost 6 bases, and 11 bases stayed unmatched. Germline V gene data show CDR1 as SGHTA and CDR2 as FQGNSA. The CDR3 sequence is CASSLVGGTSRFNEQFF. The CDR3 DNA is TGTGCCAGCAGCTTAGTCGGCGGGACTAGTCGTTTCAATGAGCAGTTCTTC.

This rearrangement joins TRBV19 to TRBJ1-3; D gene unclear. This CDR3 spans 14 amino acids. Germline V gives CDR1 LNHDA, CDR2 SQIVND (reference sequence). Trimming removed 3 bases at V and 1 base at J, with 7 bases between. The CDR3 spells CASSIADSGNTIYF. The CDR3 DNA follows: TGTGCCAGTAGTATCGCCGATTCTGGAAACACCATATATTTT.

The chain carries TRBV18 and TRBJ1-1; D perhaps matches TRBD1 (5 bases). Per germline, CDR1 KGHSH and CDR2 LQKENI. The CDR3 sequence is 13 residues long. V dropped 5 bases and J dropped 4 bases, with 11 bases sitting between them. The CDR3 protein is CASSLPGTTEAFF. The CDR3 DNA sequence: TGTGCCAGCTCATTACCCGGGACCACTGAAGCTTTCTTT. The complete variable domain, with remaining parts taken from reference TRBV18 and TRBJ1-1, reads NAGVMQNPRHLVRRRGQEARLRCSPMKGHSHVYWYRQLPEEGLKFMVYLQKENIIDESGMPKERFSAEFPKEGPSILRIQQVVRGDSAAYFCASSLPGTTEAFFGQGTRLTVV.

This sequence joins TRBV27 and TRBJ1-1; 8 bases agree with TRBD1. With V trimmed by 7 bases and J by 5 bases, 9 bases remained unmatched. The CDR3 loop spans 14 amino acids. Germline values: CDR1 MNHEY, CDR2 SMNVEV (reference sequence). The CDR3 DNA reads TGTGCCAGCAATCGTTACAGGGGGAGTACTGAAGCTTTCTTT. Protein: CASNRYRGSTEAFF.

Concerning this clone: The same CDR3 arises from other DNA sequences in this sample as well. The chain is built from TRBV28 and TRBJ1-1; D gene uncertain. Germline CDR1 MDHEN, CDR2 SYDVKM. V was cut by 3 bases and J by 4 bases, with 3 bases left in between. CDR3 length: 11 residues. CDR3 nucleotides: TGTGCCAGCAGTTTGCCCACTGAAGCTTTCTTT. As protein: CASSLPTEAFF.

The chain uses TRBV15 and TRBJ1-2, with D perhaps TRBD1 (6 bases). CDR1 and CDR2 (germline): LNHNV, YYDKDF (reference sequence). Deletions cut 0 bases from V and 8 bases from J, with 16 bases between. The CDR3 is made up of 15 amino acids. CDR3 DNA: TGTGCCACCAGCAGAGATTTCAGGGGAGTACGGGGCTACACCTTC. Protein: CATSRDFRGVRGYTF.

The chain couples TRBV14 to TRBJ2-1; perhaps TRBD1 as D (5 bases). The CDR3 is 13 residues long. V lost 6 bases to trimming and J lost 1 base, with 7 bases between them. Germline CDR1 SGHDN, CDR2 FVKESK. The CDR3 DNA is TGTGCCAGCAGGCAGGGATCCTACAATGAGCAGTTCTTC. Translation gives CASRQGSYNEQFF.

This chain uses TRBV18 with TRBJ2-5, with TRBD1 matching 10 bases. The CDR3 covers 15 residues. CDR1 and CDR2 from the germline V gene are KGHSH and LQKENI. V was clipped by 2 bases and J by 4 bases; unmatched bases: 4. The CDR3 coding sequence is TGTGCCAGCTCACCAGGGACAGGGGTCACAGAGACCCAGTACTTC. Protein: CASSPGTGVTETQYF.

The chain's CDR3 is CASSPAQVYEQYF. As DNA, the CDR3 is TGTGCCAGCTCACCAGCACAGGTCTACGAGCAGTACTTC. This chain uses TRBV18 with TRBJ2-7, with TRBD1 as a possible D gene (5 bases). This CDR3 region has 13 residues. Germline CDR1 is KGHSH and CDR2 is LQKENI. V lost 2 bases to trimming and J lost 3 bases, with 8 bases between them.

This rearrangement joins TRBV9 to TRBJ2-2; D gene uncertain. This CDR3 is 16 amino acids long. Germline V gene data show CDR1 as SGDLS and CDR2 as YYNGEE. The V and J ends lost 4 bases and 4 bases respectively, with 17 bases between them. The chain's CDR3 is CASSPRSDGSTGELFF. The CDR3 DNA sequence: TGTGCCAGCAGCCCCCGGTCCGACGGCAGCACCGGGGAGCTGTTTTTT.

Here the CDR3 reads CASSMRDRGNNEQFF. DNA of the CDR3: TGTGCCAGTAGTATGAGGGACAGGGGAAACAATGAGCAGTTCTTC. The rearrangement joins TRBV19 to TRBJ2-1, with 10 bases lining up with TRBD1. V dropped 3 bases and J dropped 5; count of bases not matched to a gene: 4. The V gene's germline CDR1 is LNHDA and CDR2 SQIVND (reference sequence). The length of the CDR3 is 15 residues.

Points on this clone: The sample carries other DNA sequences with the same CDR3. V is TRBV18 and J is TRBJ1-1, with D unclear. The V gene's germline CDR1 is KGHSH and CDR2 LQKENI. V was shortened by 3 bases and J by 0 bases, with 5 bases between the two germline ends. The CDR3 length is 13 residues. The CDR3 loop reads CASSPQLNTEAFF. The CDR3 DNA is TGTGCCAGCTCACCTCAACTGAACACTGAAGCTTTCTTT.

The chain carries TRBV7-9 and TRBJ2-5, with D uncertain. There are 12 residues in the CDR3. V was clipped by 2 bases and J by 4 bases, with 5 bases between them. Germline values: CDR1 SEHNR, CDR2 FQNEAQ (reference sequence). CDR3 nucleotide sequence: TGTGCCAGCAGCTTAACCTCAGAGACCCAGTACTTC. This translates into CASSLTSETQYF. Combining the CDR3 with reference TRBV7-9 and TRBJ2-5 gives the whole variable domain DTGVSQNPRHKITKRGQNVTFRCDPISEHNRLYWYRQTLGQGPEFLTYFQNEAQLEKSRLLSDRFSAERPKGSFSTLEIQRTEQGDSAMYLCASSLTSETQYFGPGTRLLVL.